This T cell receptor beta chain stems from a study of blood T cell repertoires in COVID-19 (dated by TCRdb to the early 2020s). With regard to the full study: Samples from collaborators originated in the United States, Italy and Spain and spanned both the acute and convalescent phases of COVID-19. Samples came from the ongoing ImmuneRACE study (first 160 participants) plus 1,254 subjects from 6 global collaborators. Deeply sampled blood TCRbeta repertoires from subjects exposed to, actively infected with, or recovered from COVID-19 were included in the dataset. The repertoires were released in a freely available public database intended as a resource for research on the immune response to SARS-CoV-2. HLA class I and class II types, where available, came from metadata supplied by the sample provider rather than from assay-based typing. The sample metadata nearly always contained a de-identified subject ID, COVID-19 status, age in years and sex. The material from the prospective study consisted of cDNA or gDNA derived from T cells, B-cell-depleted T cells, or PBMCs.

Participants in the prospective study were aged roughly 18 to 89 years, lived in 20 to 25 United States geographic areas, and enrolled through a virtual design. In the prospective study, participants were assigned to cohorts based on the clinical history participants reported in a screening survey and a study questionnaire. Recovered participants in ImmuneRACE Cohort 3 were defined by two consecutive negative NP/OP PCR tests, clearance by a healthcare professional, or resolution of symptoms. In the prospective study, mobile phlebotomists collected whole blood, serum and a nasopharyngeal or oropharyngeal swab from each participant. Over an approximately 2-month period, participants in the prospective study had the option of providing additional blood draws and questionnaires. Blood samples from the prospective study were shipped frozen or at room temperature prior to DNA extraction. TCRbeta CDR3 regions were amplified from genomic DNA using the immunoSEQ Assay, a bias-controlled multiplex PCR. In the source study's methods: Nucleated cell counts per sample were estimated from amplification of reference gene primers within the assay. To quantify the absolute abundance of each unique TCRbeta CDR3 rearrangement, sequence reads were collapsed and filtered. Productive Simpson clonality was computed per sample as the square root of Simpson's diversity index over productive rearrangements. TCRdb took over this immuneACCESS table, retaining in-frame rearrangements with V and J assigned. Such tables are incomplete; in checked studies, under half of the missing clones stem from an unresolved V gene, and the remainder is unexplained. The DNA was the basis for D and trimming; V, J and clone size are from that table. For this sample there are a few hundred thousand clones; approximately 83% appear just once. Jointly, the top ten make up less than 2.5% of the sample.

To note about this clone: The clone's antigen remains unknown. No base quality information exists; no much larger clone differs at one position.

The germline V gene gives CDR1 as SGHRS and CDR2 as YFSETQ. V loses 0 bases, J loses 7 bases, and the germline ends lie 16 bases apart. The CDR3 starts with the cysteine, ends with the phenylalanine, and has 15 residues. This entry keeps only the CDR3 DNA: 45 bases, framed from base 1. Overall results and qualifications from the work: The quantity of clinical and demographic metadata differed by source and by participant and was supplied without curation.

The chain is assembled from TRBV5-1 and TRBJ1-1; no D gene is confidently identified. The source of this sequence is a man aged 25-40 years who had recovered from COVID-19. The source material was PBMCs or T cells enriched from blood (not recorded which). The CDR3 in this case is CASSLGGGGVSEAFF. The sequenced DNA is TGCGCCAGCAGCTTGGGGGGAGGTGGGGTCAGTGAAGCTTTCTTT.